One and the same sample provided the 13 T cell receptor beta chains below, sequenced in a study of response to subunit inactivated influenza vaccine. TCRdb reprocessed the RT-PCR reads via MiXCR and lists one record per CDR3 protein. This sample yields 300,000 to 350,000 distinct CDR3 sequences, of which roughly 22% are seen a single time; approximately 10% belongs to the top ten. The specimen comprised PBMCs from blood, sampled 21 months after vaccination. These receptors all stem from a man between 50 and 69 years old who received an inactivated influenza vaccine.

The rearrangement uses TRBV6-2 or TRBV6-3 and TRBJ2-1; perhaps TRBD1 as D (5 bases). Germline V gene data show CDR1 as MNHEY and CDR2 as SVGEGT. This CDR3 is built from 12 residues. V was clipped by 5 bases and J by 6 bases, with 8 bases between them. CDR3 protein: CASSTTANEQFF. The CDR3, as DNA: TGTGCCAGCAGTACGACAGCCAATGAGCAGTTCTTC.

The chain links TRBV20-1 to TRBJ2-7, with unresolved D. Germline CDR1 and CDR2: DFQATT and SNEGSKA (reference sequence). V gave up 2 bases and J gave up 4 bases, with 9 bases separating them. This CDR3 region has 12 residues. The CDR3 sequence is CSARSPPYEQYF. In nucleotides, the CDR3 is TGCAGTGCTAGATCTCCACCATACGAGCAGTACTTC.

The chain links TRBV12-3 or TRBV12-4 to TRBJ2-7, with TRBD1 matching 11 bases. CDR3 length: 15 amino acids. J was trimmed by 3 bases and V by 5 bases; bases with no gene match: 6. CDR3 protein: CASSPLGQGVYEQYF. Written as DNA, the CDR3 is TGTGCCAGCAGTCCATTGGGACAGGGGGTCTACGAGCAGTACTTC.

The rearrangement uses TRBV18 and TRBJ1-2, with a tentative D call TRBD1 (5 bases). The germline gives CDR1 KGHSH, CDR2 LQKENI. The CDR3 runs to 14 residues. V was pared by 3 bases and J by 6 bases, with 14 bases between. The CDR3 DNA follows: TGTGCCAGCTCACCCCGGGACCTCGTAGATGGCTACACCTTC. It is translated as CASSPRDLVDGYTF.

The V and J genes are TRBV28 and TRBJ2-5; the D gene is possibly TRBD1 (6 bases). V lost 5 bases, J lost 1 base, and 14 bases lay in between. There are 15 residues in the CDR3. CDR1 is MDHEN, CDR2 SYDVKM, per germline. DNA of the CDR3: TGTGCCAGCAGTAAGACAGGTGGTTTCCAAGAGACCCAGTACTTC. It yields the protein CASSKTGGFQETQYF.

This clonotype was detected only a few times. The chain employs TRBV6-5 and TRBJ2-7; the match to TRBD1 covers 8 bases. With V trimmed by 10 bases and J by 5 bases, 7 bases remained unmatched. Germline assignment: CDR1 MNHEY and CDR2 SVGAGI. CDR3 length equals 12 residues. CDR3 nucleotide sequence: TGTGCCACCTACGACAGGGGCAACGAGCAGTACTTC. Protein sequence: CATYDRGNEQYF.

The chain joins TRBV12-3 or TRBV12-4 to TRBJ2-7, with D possibly called TRBD1 or TRBD2 (5 bases each). This CDR3 region has 14 residues. V lost 5 bases and J 5 bases, leaving 16 bases between the germline ends. CDR3 DNA: TGTGCCAGCAGTCCCCGGGCGAGGGGCCACGAGCAGTACTTC. Residues: CASSPRARGHEQYF.

J is TRBJ2-2 and V is TRBV20-1; D might be TRBD1 or TRBD2, each matching 6 bases. With 2 bases removed from V and 4 bases from J, the gap between germline ends came to 11 bases. The germline gives CDR1 DFQATT, CDR2 SNEGSKA (reference sequence). This CDR3 comprises 14 residues. The CDR3 loop reads CSARTGGGTGELFF. In nucleotides, the CDR3 is TGCAGTGCTAGAACCGGAGGGGGCACCGGGGAGCTGTTTTTT.

This clonotype was recorded at least ten times. The V gene is TRBV5-1, the J gene TRBJ1-2; D gene ambiguous. Between the trimmed V and J ends, which lost 0 bases and 3 bases, there was a span of 12 bases. The CDR3 is made up of 15 amino acids. CDR1 and CDR2 from the germline V gene are SGHRS and YFSETQ. The CDR3 nucleotides read TGCGCCAGCAGCTTGGACAGCCATCGGGACTATGGCTACACCTTC. Translated, it gives CASSLDSHRDYGYTF. The whole variable domain, remainder taken from reference TRBV5-1 and TRBJ1-2, is KAGVTQTPRYLIKTRGQQVTLSCSPISGHRSVSWYQQTPGQGLQFLFEYFSETQRNKGNFPGRFSGRQFSNSRSEMNVSTLELGDSALYLCASSLDSHRDYGYTFGSGTRLTVV.

This CDR3 reads CASSHLGDSSYEQYF. The CDR3 DNA reads TGCGCCAGCAGCCACCTCGGAGACAGCTCCTACGAGCAGTACTTC. The chain combines TRBV4-3 with TRBJ2-7; D might be TRBD1 (5 bases). V was clipped by 3 bases and J by 0 bases, with 12 bases between them. From germline, CDR1 is LGHNA and CDR2 YSLEER. The CDR3 is 15 residues long.

The chain recombines TRBV12-3 or TRBV12-4 with TRBJ2-5, with 14 nucleotides matching TRBD2. The J segment lost 5 bases and the V segment lost 5 bases, leaving 7 bases of the junction unmatched. The CDR3 spans 16 residues. The CDR3 sequence is CASSETSGRAAETQYF. CDR3 sequence (DNA): TGTGCCAGCAGTGAGACTAGCGGGAGGGCCGCGGAGACCCAGTACTTC.

Ten or more counts support this clonotype. The V and J genes are TRBV29-1 and TRBJ1-1, with TRBD1 as a possible D gene (5 bases). With 4 bases removed from V and 7 bases from J, the gap between germline ends came to 10 bases. CDR1 is SQVTM, CDR2 ANQGSEA, per germline. The CDR3 loop spans 11 amino acids. The CDR3 loop reads CSVGGRVEAFF. The CDR3, as DNA: TGCAGCGTTGGGGGCCGGGTTGAAGCTTTCTTT.

This clonotype was found many times. This chain uses TRBV10-3 with TRBJ1-1; the D gene is possibly TRBD1 (6 bases). Germline CDR1 is ENHRY and CDR2 is SYGVKD. The germline V and J ends were trimmed by 7 bases and 6 bases, with 15 bases remaining between them. The CDR3 runs 13 residues. The CDR3 loop reads CAITEGVDAEAFF. CDR3 in DNA: TGTGCCATCACGGAGGGGGTTGACGCTGAAGCTTTCTTT.